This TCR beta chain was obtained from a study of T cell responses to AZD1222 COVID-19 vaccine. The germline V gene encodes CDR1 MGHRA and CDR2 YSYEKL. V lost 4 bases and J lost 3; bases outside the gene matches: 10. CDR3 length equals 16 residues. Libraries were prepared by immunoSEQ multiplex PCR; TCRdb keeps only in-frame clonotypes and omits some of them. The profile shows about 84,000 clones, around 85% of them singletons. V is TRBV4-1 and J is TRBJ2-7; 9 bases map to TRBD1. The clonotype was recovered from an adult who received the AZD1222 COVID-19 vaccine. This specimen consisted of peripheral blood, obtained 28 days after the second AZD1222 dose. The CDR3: CASSLYFTGGNYEQYF. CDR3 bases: TGCGCCAGCAGCCTCTACTTCACAGGGGGCAACTACGAGCAGTACTTC.